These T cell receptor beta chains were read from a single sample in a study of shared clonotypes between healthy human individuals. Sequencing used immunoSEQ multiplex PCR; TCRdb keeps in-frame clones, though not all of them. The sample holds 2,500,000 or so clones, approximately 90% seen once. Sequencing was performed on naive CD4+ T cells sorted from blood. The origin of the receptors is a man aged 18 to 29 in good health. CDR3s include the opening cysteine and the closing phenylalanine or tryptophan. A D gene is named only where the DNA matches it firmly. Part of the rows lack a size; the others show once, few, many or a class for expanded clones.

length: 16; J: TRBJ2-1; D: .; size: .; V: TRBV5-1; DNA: TGCGCCAGCAGCTTGGCCCCGCAGGTCCAGGGTGATGAGCAGTTCTTC; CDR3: CASSLAPQVQGDEQFF
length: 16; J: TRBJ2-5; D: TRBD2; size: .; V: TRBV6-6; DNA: TGTGCCAGCAGTTACCAACTAGCGGGAGGGCAAGAGACCCAGTACTTC; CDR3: CASSYQLAGGQETQYF
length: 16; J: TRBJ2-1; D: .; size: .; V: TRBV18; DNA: TGTGCCAGCTCGGACAATCGACTGGGCCTTGGAAATGAGCAGTTCTTC; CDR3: CASSDNRLGLGNEQFF
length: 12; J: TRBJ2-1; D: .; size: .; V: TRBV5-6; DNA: TGTGCCAGCAGCTACAACTTGAATGAGCAGTTCTTC; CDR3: CASSYNLNEQFF
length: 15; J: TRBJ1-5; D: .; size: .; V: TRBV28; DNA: TGTGCCAGCAGTTTGCCGGCGGCTAGCAATCAGCCCCAGCATTTT; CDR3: CASSLPAASNQPQHF
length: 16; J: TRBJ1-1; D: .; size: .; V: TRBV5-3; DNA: TGTGCCAGAAGCCCCGTGGGCAGCGGCCGGAACACTGAAGCTTTCTTT; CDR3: CARSPVGSGRNTEAFF
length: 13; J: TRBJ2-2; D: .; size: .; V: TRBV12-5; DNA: TGTGCTAGTGGTTTTGGGGGGGCTGGGGAGCTGTTTTTT; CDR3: CASGFGGAGELFF
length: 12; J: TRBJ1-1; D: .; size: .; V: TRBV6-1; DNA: TGTGCCAGCAGTGTACAGTACACTGAAGCTTTCTTT; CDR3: CASSVQYTEAFF
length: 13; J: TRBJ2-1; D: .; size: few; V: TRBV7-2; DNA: TGTGCCAGCAGCTTCCGGGACACGAGTATGCAGTTCTTC; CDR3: CASSFRDTSMQFF
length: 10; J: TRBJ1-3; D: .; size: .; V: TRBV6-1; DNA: TGTGCCAGCAGTGAGGGCACCATATATTTT; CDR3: CASSEGTIYF
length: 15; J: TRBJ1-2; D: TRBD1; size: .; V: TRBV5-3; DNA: TGTGCCAGCAGCTTGAGGCAGGGGGCGGATGAGGGCTACACCTTC; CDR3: CASSLRQGADEGYTF
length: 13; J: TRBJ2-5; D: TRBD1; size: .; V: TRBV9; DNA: TGTGCCAGCAGCGGTACAGGGGAGGAGACCCAGTACTTC; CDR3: CASSGTGEETQYF
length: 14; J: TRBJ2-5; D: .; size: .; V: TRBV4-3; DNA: TGCGCCAGCAGCCAAGGCCAGGGTGGAGAGACCCAGTACTTC; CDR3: CASSQGQGGETQYF
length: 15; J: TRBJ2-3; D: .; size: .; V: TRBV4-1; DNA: TGCGCCAGCAGCCAGGGCCAAGGTGGGACAGATACGCAGTATTTT; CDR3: CASSQGQGGTDTQYF
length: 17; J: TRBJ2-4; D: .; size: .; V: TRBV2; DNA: TGTGCCAGCAGTGAAGGGGGTCCCGGCTTTAGCAAAAACATTCAGTACTTC; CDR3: CASSEGGPGFSKNIQYF
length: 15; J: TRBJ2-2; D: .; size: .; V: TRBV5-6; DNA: TGTGCCAGCCTCATCGGGGGGCGAAACACCGGGGAGCTGTTTTTT; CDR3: CASLIGGRNTGELFF
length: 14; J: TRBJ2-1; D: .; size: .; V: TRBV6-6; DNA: TGTGCCAGCAGTCGGGGACAAGTTAACAATGAGCAGTTCTTC; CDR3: CASSRGQVNNEQFF
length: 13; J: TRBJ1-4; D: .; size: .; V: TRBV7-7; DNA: TGTGCTAGCAGCTCGCAGTTAGGCGAAAAACTGTTTTTT; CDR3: CASSSQLGEKLFF
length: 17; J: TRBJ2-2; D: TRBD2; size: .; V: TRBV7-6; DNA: TGTGCCAGCAGCTCCCTCGCGGGGGGGTTCTCCACCGGGGAGCTGTTTTTT; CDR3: CASSSLAGGFSTGELFF
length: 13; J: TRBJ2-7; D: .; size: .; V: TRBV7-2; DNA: TGTGCCAGCAGCTTAGCGCGTCTTTACGAGCAGTACTTC; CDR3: CASSLARLYEQYF
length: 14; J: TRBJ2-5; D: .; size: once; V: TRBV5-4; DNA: TGTGCCAGCAGCTCTCCGAGGGACCAAGAGACCCAGTACTTC; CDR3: CASSSPRDQETQYF
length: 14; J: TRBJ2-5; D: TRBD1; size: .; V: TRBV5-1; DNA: TGCGCCAGCAGCCTGGGGGACAGCCAAGAGACCCAGTACTTC; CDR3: CASSLGDSQETQYF
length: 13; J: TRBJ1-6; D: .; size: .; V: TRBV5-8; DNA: TGTGCCAGCAGCCAGCGACAAAATTCACCCCTCCACTTT; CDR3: CASSQRQNSPLHF
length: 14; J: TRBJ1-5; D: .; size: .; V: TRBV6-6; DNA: TGTGCCAGCAGTTCCGGGCCAATTAATCAGCCCCAGCATTTT; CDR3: CASSSGPINQPQHF
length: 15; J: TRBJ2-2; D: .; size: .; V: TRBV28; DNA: TGTGCCAGCAGTTCCGGGGGGCGGGGCACCGGGGAGCTGTTTTTT; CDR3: CASSSGGRGTGELFF
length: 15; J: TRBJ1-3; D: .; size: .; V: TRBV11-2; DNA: TGTGCCAGCAGCTTAGGAGGGGTTTCTGGAAACACCATATATTTT; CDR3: CASSLGGVSGNTIYF
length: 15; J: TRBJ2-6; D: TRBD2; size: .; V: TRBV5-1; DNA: TGCGCCAGCAGTAGCGGGAGCTCTGGGGCCAACGTCCTGACTTTC; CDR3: CASSSGSSGANVLTF
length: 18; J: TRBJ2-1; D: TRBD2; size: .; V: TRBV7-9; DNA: TGTGCCAGCAGAAAAAAAGGCGGTGGCCTAGCGGAAAACAATGAGCAGTTCTTC; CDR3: CASRKKGGGLAENNEQFF
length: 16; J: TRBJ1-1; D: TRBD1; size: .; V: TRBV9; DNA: TGTGCCAGCAGCGCAGGGGGAGACAGGGGCCGACCTGAAGCTTTCTTT; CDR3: CASSAGGDRGRPEAFF
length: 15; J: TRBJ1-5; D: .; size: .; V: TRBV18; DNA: TGTGCCAGCTCAACGGCCCAAACCCAGGATCAGCCCCAGCATTTT; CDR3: CASSTAQTQDQPQHF
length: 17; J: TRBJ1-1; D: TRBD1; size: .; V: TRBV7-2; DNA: TGTGCCAGCAGCCCGACCTGGGGACAGGGCCAGAACACTGAAGCTTTCTTT; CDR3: CASSPTWGQGQNTEAFF
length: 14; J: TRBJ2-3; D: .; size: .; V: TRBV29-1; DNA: TGCAGCGTTGAAAGCAATATCAACACAGATACGCAGTATTTT; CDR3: CSVESNINTDTQYF
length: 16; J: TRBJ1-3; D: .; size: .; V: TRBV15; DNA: TGTGCCACCAGCAGAGATAGGTTGGGGGGCGGAAACACCATATATTTT; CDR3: CATSRDRLGGGNTIYF
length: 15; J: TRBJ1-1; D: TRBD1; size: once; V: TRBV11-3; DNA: TGTGCCAGGCCGGACAGGGCTATTCGAAGGACTGAAGCTTTCTTT; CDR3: CARPDRAIRRTEAFF
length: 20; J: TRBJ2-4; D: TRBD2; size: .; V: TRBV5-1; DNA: TGCGCCAGCAGCAGGGGCCCGGGACTAGCGATAATCTTAGCCAAAAACATTCAGTACTTC; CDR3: CASSRGPGLAIILAKNIQYF
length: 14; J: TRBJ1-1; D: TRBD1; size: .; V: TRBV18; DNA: TGTGCCAGCTCACCCAACCTAGGACAGGGGGATGCTTTCTTT; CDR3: CASSPNLGQGDAFF
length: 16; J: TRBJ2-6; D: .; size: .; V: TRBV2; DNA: TGTGCCAGCAGTGCGGATGGGGTCTCTGGGGCCAACGTCCTGACTTTC; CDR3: CASSADGVSGANVLTF
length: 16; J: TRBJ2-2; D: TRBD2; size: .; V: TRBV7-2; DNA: TGTGCCAGCAGCTTAGTGGCGGGAGCCGACACCGGGGAGCTGTTTTTT; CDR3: CASSLVAGADTGELFF
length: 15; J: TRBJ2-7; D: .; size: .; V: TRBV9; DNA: TGTGCCAGCAGCGTAGGCGGAGCAGGGAGGTTCGAGCAGTACTTC; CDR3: CASSVGGAGRFEQYF
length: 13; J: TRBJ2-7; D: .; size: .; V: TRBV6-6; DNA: TGTGCCAGCAGTTACGGGGCGTCGTACGAGCAGTACTTC; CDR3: CASSYGASYEQYF
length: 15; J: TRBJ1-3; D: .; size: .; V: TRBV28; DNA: TGTGCCAGCAGTCGGACAGTCGTCTCTGGAAACACCATATATTTT; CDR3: CASSRTVVSGNTIYF
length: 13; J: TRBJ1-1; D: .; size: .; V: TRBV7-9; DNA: TGTGCCAGCAGCCCCAGTCCAGGTGGTGAAGCTTTCTTT; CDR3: CASSPSPGGEAFF
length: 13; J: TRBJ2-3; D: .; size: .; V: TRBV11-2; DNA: TGTGCCAGCAGCTTAAGTCAGCCAGATACGCAGTATTTT; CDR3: CASSLSQPDTQYF
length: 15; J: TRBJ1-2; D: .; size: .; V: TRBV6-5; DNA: TGTGCCAGCAGGAAAGGGACCCAAGCTAACTATGGCTACACCTTC; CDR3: CASRKGTQANYGYTF
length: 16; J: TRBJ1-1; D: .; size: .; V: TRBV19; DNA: TGTGCCACCTCGGCGGGGGGGCTAAGCAAGAACACTGAAGCTTTCTTT; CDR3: CATSAGGLSKNTEAFF
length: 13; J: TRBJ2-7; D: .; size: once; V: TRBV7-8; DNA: TGTGCCAGCAGCCTGAGACAAGTCTACGAGCAGTACTTC; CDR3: CASSLRQVYEQYF
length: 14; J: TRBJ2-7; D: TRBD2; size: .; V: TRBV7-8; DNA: TGTGCCAGCACCTATAGCGGGAATCCCCTCGAGCAGTACTTC; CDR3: CASTYSGNPLEQYF
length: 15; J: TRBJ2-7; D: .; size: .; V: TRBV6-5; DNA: TGTGCCAGCAGTTACGGGAGAGGGAACTCCTACGAGCAGTACTTC; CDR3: CASSYGRGNSYEQYF
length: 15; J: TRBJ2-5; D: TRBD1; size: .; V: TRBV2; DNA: TGTGCCAGCAGTCCTGGACAGGGGGCCAGAGAGACCCAGTACTTC; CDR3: CASSPGQGARETQYF
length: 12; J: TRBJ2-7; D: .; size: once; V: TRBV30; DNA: TGTGCCTGGAGTGTTCTTTCCTACGAGCAGTACTTC; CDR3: CAWSVLSYEQYF